The rows below give T cell receptor beta chains drawn from one sample of a study of T cells in Graves' hyperthyroidism and ophthalmopathy. MiXCR was run by TCRdb on the multiplex PCR reads, yielding one entry per CDR3 protein. The sample lists under 400,000 distinct CDR3 sequences, about 15% occurring once. Sequenced: blood. Receptors originate from an older woman with Graves' hyperthyroidism. Both conserved end residues are part of each CDR3. The D gene is left open where the match is weak. Expanded clones are given a class, and other clones once, few, many or no size at all.

V gene	J gene	D gene	clone size	CDR3 length	CDR3 protein	CDR3 DNA
TRBV2	TRBJ2-1	TRBD1	many	15	CASSEQGVSYNEQFF	TGTGCCAGCAGTGAGCAGGGGGTCTCCTACAATGAGCAGTTCTTC
TRBV20-1	TRBJ2-7	NA	many	12	CSAREFGYEQYF	TGCAGTGCTAGAGAGTTCGGTTACGAGCAGTACTTC
TRBV11-2	TRBJ2-7	NA	many	14	CASSLQGGRSQQYF	TGTGCCAGCAGCTTACAGGGGGGCCGTTCGCAGCAGTACTTC
TRBV18	TRBJ1-1	NA	many	11	CASSPATEAFF	TGTGCCAGCTCACCGGCCACTGAAGCTTTCTTT
TRBV19	TRBJ2-1	TRBD2	NA	14	CASTPGRAYNEQFF	TGTGCCAGTACCCCGGGGAGGGCCTACAATGAGCAGTTCTTC
TRBV19	TRBJ1-5	NA	few	16	CASSRGTRGSNQPQHF	TGTGCCAGTAGTAGGGGGACAAGGGGGAGCAATCAGCCCCAGCATTTT
TRBV25-1	TRBJ2-3	NA	NA	14	CASSGYTISDTQYF	TGTGCCAGCAGTGGCTACACAATCTCGGATACGCAGTATTTT
TRBV12-3/TRBV12-4	TRBJ2-5	NA	many	12	CASSSREETQYF	TGTGCCAGCAGTTCTAGGGAGGAGACCCAGTACTTC
TRBV3-1	TRBJ2-2	TRBD2	many	17	CASRGLAGGADTGELFF	TGTGCCAGCAGGGGACTAGCGGGAGGCGCGGACACCGGGGAGCTGTTTTTT
TRBV6-5	TRBJ2-3	TRBD1	many	16	CASSYSTGLVADTQYF	TGTGCCAGCAGTTACTCGACAGGGTTAGTTGCAGATACGCAGTATTTT
TRBV4-1	TRBJ1-2	NA	many	16	CASSRRAGWFAYGYTF	TGCGCCAGCAGCCGTCGTGCAGGATGGTTTGCCTATGGCTACACCTTC
TRBV15	TRBJ2-2	NA	few	16	CATSRDRLIDTGELFF	TGTGCCACCAGCAGAGATCGCTTAATAGACACCGGGGAGCTGTTTTTT
TRBV27	TRBJ2-7	TRBD2	many	15	CASSPLSGGPYEQYF	TGTGCCAGCAGTCCTTTATCGGGAGGGCCCTACGAGCAGTACTTC
TRBV12-3/TRBV12-4	TRBJ2-3	NA	NA	15	CASSTPTASTDTQYF	TGTGCCAGCAGTACCCCCACAGCTAGCACAGATACGCAGTATTTT
TRBV3-1	TRBJ2-7	NA	many	15	CASSPTLGGTYEQYF	TGTGCCAGCAGCCCCACACTCGGGGGCACCTACGAGCAGTACTTC
TRBV28	TRBJ2-2	NA	many	15	CASSLGGTHTGELFF	TGTGCCAGCAGTTTAGGGGGCACTCACACCGGGGAGCTGTTTTTT
TRBV7-6	TRBJ2-7	NA	many	12	CASSRPEGEQYF	TGTGCCAGCAGCCGGCCGGAGGGGGAGCAGTACTTC
TRBV19	TRBJ1-3	TRBD1	NA	15	CASSTGTGAPNTIYF	TGTGCCAGTAGTACAGGGACAGGAGCTCCAAACACCATATATTTT
TRBV11-2	TRBJ2-7	NA	many	15	CASSRSGQSSYEQYF	TGTGCCAGCAGTCGTAGCGGACAGAGCTCCTACGAGCAGTACTTC
TRBV4-1	TRBJ1-2	TRBD1	few	18	CASSQVRQGQVRRYGYTF	TGCGCCAGCAGCCAAGTCAGACAGGGCCAAGTTCGTAGGTATGGCTACACCTTC
TRBV3-1	TRBJ2-5	TRBD2	NA	14	CASSHGGDQETQYF	TGTGCCAGCAGCCACGGGGGGGATCAAGAGACCCAGTACTTC
TRBV11-2	TRBJ2-2	NA	many	22	CASSLSASALARGAETAGELFF	TGTGCCAGCAGCTTATCTGCCTCCGCGCTGGCAAGGGGCGCAGAGACCGCCGGGGAGCTGTTTTTT
TRBV27	TRBJ1-2	NA	many	13	CASSSNTGNGYTF	TGTGCCAGCAGTTCCAATACAGGAAACGGCTACACCTTC
TRBV7-3	TRBJ2-1	TRBD2	NA	14	CASSLLAGDIEQFF	TGTGCCAGCAGCTTACTAGCGGGAGACATTGAGCAGTTCTTC
TRBV2	TRBJ1-2	NA	many	16	CASSENPQGNRYGYTF	TGTGCCAGCAGTGAAAATCCCCAGGGGAATCGCTATGGCTACACCTTC
TRBV5-1	TRBJ2-2	TRBD2	many	16	CASSQRLAGGTGELFF	TGCGCCAGCAGCCAGAGACTAGCGGGAGGAACCGGGGAGCTGTTTTTT
TRBV3-1	TRBJ2-5	TRBD2	few	17	CASSHQTSGVNQETQYF	TGTGCCAGCAGCCACCAGACTAGCGGGGTAAACCAAGAGACCCAGTACTTC
TRBV12-3/TRBV12-4	TRBJ2-7	TRBD2	many	17	CASSLSTSGGPSYEQYF	TGTGCCAGCAGTTTGTCTACTAGCGGGGGCCCCTCCTACGAGCAGTACTTC
TRBV18	TRBJ2-1	TRBD2	few	17	CASSRPMTSGRGNEQFF	TGTGCCAGCTCACGACCGATGACTAGCGGGAGGGGAAATGAGCAGTTCTTC